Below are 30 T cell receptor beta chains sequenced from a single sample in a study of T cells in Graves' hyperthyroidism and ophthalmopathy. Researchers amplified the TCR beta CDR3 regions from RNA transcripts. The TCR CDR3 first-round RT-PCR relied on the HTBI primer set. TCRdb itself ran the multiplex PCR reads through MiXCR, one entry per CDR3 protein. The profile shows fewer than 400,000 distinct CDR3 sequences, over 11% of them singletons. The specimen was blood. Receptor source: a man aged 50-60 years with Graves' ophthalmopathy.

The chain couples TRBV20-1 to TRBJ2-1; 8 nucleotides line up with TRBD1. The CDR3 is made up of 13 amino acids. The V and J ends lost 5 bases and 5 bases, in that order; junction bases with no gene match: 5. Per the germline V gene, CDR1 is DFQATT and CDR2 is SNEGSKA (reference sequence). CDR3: CSAGAQGDNEQFF. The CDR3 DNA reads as TGCAGTGCTGGGGCACAGGGGGACAATGAGCAGTTCTTC.

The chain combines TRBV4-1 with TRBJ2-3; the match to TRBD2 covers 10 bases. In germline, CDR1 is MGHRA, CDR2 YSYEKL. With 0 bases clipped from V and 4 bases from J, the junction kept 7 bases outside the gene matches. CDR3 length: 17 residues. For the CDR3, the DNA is TGCGCCAGCAGCCAAGATAAGCGGGAGGGCCTCCCAGATACGCAGTATTTT. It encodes CASSQDKREGLPDTQYF.

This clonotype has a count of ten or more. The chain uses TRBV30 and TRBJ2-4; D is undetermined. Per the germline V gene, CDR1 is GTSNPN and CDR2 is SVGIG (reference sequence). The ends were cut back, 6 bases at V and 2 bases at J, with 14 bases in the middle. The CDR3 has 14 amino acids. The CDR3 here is CACRPTRTKNIQYF. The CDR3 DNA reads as TGTGCCTGCCGGCCAACCAGGACCAAAAACATTCAGTACTTC. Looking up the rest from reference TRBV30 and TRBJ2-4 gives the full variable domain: SQTIHQWPATLVQPVGSPLSLECTVEGTSNPNLYWYRQAAGRGLQLLFYSVGIGQISSEVPQNLSASRPQDRQFILSSKKLLLSDSGFYLCACRPTRTKNIQYFGAGTRLSVL.

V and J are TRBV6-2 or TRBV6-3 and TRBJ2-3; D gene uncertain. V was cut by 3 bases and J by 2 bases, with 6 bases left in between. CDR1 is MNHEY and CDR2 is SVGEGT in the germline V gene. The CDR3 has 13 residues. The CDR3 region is CASSYFFTDTQYF. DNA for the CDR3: TGTGCCAGCAGTTATTTTTTCACAGATACGCAGTATTTT.

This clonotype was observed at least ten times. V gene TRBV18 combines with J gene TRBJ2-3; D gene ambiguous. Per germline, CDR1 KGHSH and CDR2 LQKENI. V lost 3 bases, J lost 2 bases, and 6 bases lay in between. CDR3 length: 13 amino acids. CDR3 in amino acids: CASSPASTDTQYF. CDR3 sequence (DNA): TGTGCCAGCTCACCTGCGTCCACAGATACGCAGTATTTT.

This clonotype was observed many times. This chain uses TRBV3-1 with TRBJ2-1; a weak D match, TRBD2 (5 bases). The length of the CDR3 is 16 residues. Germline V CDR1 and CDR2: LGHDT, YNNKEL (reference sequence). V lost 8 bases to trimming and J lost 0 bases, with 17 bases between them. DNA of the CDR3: TGTGCCAGCTCGGACGGAGGCGCCCGCTCCTACAATGAGCAGTTCTTC. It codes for CASSDGGARSYNEQFF.

CDR3 DNA sequence: TGTGCCAGCAACAAAGCGGGAGGCCCCTACGAGCAGTACTTC. This codes for CASNKAGGPYEQYF. The gene calls are TRBV9 and TRBJ2-7, with 9 bases identical to TRBD2. This CDR3 contains 14 residues. From germline, CDR1 is SGDLS and CDR2 YYNGEE. V was pared by 6 bases and J by 2 bases, with 6 bases of the junction left unmatched.

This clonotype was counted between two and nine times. CDR3 DNA sequence: TGTGCCAGCAGTGACCTCCCGGGACAGGGAAGGGATGAGCAGTTCTTC. It translates to CASSDLPGQGRDEQFF. This chain uses TRBV25-1 with TRBJ2-1, with 9 bases matching TRBD1. Germline V gives CDR1 MGHDK, CDR2 SYGVNS. V shed 3 bases and J 8 bases; nucleotides not matched to a gene: 11. The CDR3 extends over 16 amino acids.

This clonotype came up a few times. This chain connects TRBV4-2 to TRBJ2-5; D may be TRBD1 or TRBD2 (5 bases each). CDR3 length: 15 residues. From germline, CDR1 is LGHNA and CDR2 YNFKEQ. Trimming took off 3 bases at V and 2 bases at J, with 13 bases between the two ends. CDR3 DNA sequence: TGTGCCAGCAGCCAGAGGGGACCGGGGCAAGAGACCCAGTACTTC. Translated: CASSQRGPGQETQYF.

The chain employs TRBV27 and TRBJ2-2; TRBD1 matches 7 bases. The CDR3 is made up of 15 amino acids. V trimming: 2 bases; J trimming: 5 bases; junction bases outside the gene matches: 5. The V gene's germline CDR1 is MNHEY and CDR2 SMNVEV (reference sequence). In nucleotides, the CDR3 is TGTGCCAGCAGTTTAGAAGGGGGCGGGACCGGGGAGCTGTTTTTT. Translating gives CASSLEGGGTGELFF.

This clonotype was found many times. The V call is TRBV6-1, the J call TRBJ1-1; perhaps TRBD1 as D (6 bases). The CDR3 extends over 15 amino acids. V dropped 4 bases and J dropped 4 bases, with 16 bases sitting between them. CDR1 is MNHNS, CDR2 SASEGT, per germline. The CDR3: CASSARGQPVTEAFF. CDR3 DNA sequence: TGTGCCAGCAGTGCCCGCGGACAGCCCGTCACTGAAGCTTTCTTT.

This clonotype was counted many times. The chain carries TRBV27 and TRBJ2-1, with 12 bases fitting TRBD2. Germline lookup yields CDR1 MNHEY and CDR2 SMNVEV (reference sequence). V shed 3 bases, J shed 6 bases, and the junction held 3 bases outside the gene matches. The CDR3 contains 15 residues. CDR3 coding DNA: TGTGCCAGCAGTTTTCCGGGACTAGCGGGCAATGAGCAGTTCTTC. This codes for CASSFPGLAGNEQFF.

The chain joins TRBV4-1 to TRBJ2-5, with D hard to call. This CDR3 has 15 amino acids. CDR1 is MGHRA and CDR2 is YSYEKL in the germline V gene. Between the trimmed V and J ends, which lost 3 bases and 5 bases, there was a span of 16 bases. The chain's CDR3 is CASSQPGSNRETQYF. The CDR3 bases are TGCGCCAGCAGCCAGCCAGGCTCGAATAGGGAGACCCAGTACTTC.

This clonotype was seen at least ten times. CDR3 DNA sequence: TGTGCCAGCAGAATTGACATGGGTAGGGCAGATACGCAGTATTTT. It translates to CASRIDMGRADTQYF. The V call is TRBV5-6, the J call TRBJ2-3; D gene unclear. Germline CDR1 is SGHDT and CDR2 is YYEEEE. The CDR3 extends over 15 amino acids. V lost 5 bases, J lost 4 bases, and 17 bases lay in between.

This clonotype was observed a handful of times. CDR3 DNA sequence: TGCGCCAGCAGTGAAGGGAGTGACACTGAAGCTTTCTTT. Translation gives CASSEGSDTEAFF. The rearrangement links TRBV10-1 to TRBJ1-1; no clear D gene. Trimming took 3 bases from V and 3 from J, leaving 8 bases between them. The CDR3 has 13 residues. CDR1 is WNHNN and CDR2 is SYGVQD in the germline V gene (reference sequence).

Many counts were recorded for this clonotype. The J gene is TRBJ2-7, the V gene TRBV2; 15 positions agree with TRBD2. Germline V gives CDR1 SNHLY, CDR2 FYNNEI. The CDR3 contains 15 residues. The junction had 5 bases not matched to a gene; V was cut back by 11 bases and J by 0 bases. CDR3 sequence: CAGLAGGRSSYEQYF. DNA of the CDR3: TGTGCCGGACTAGCGGGAGGGCGAAGCTCCTACGAGCAGTACTTC.

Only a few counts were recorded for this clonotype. The CDR3 here is CASSHPAGTAGELFF. The CDR3 nucleotides read TGTGCCAGTAGCCATCCAGCCGGGACTGCCGGGGAGCTGTTTTTT. The chain is built from TRBV19 and TRBJ2-2; D might be TRBD2 (6 bases). Germline values: CDR1 LNHDA, CDR2 SQIVND (reference sequence). The CDR3 totals 15 residues. The V gene lost 6 bases and the J gene lost 6 bases, with 17 bases spanning the gap.

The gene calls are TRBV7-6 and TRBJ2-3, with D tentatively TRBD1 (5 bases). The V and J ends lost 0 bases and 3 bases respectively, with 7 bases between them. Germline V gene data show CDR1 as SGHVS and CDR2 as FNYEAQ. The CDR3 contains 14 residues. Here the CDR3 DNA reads TGTGCCAGCAGCTTAGCGCACAGGACAGATACGCAGTATTTT. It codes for CASSLAHRTDTQYF.

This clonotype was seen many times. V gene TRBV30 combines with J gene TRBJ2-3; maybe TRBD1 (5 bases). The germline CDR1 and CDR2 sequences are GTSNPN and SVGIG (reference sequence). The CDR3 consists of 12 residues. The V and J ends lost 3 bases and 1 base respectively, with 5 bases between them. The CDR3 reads CAWRQGTDTQYF. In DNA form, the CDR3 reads TGTGCCTGGAGACAGGGCACAGATACGCAGTATTTT.

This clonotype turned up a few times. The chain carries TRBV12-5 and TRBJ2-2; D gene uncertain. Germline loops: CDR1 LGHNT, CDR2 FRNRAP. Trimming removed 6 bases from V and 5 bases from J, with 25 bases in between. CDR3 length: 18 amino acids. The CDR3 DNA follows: TGTGCTAGTGGGATTCTACTAAAGGGTCGGGTTGCGACCGGGGAGCTGTTTTTT. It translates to CASGILLKGRVATGELFF.

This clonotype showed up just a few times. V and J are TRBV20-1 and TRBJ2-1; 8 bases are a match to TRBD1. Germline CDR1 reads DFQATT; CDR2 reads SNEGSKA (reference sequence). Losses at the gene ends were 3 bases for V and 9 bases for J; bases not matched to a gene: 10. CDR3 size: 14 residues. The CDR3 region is CSASKQGGMAEQFF. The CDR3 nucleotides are TGCAGTGCTAGTAAACAGGGGGGCATGGCTGAGCAGTTCTTC.

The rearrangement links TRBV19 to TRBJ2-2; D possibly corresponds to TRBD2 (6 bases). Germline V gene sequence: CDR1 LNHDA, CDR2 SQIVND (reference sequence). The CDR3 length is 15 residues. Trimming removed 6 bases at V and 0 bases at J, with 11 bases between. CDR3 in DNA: TGTGCCAGTAGGGTAGCGGCCACGAACACCGGGGAGCTGTTTTTT. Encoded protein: CASRVAATNTGELFF.

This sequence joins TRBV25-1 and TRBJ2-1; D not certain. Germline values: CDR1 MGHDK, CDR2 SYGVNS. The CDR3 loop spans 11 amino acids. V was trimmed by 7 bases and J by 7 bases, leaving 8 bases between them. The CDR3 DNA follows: TGTGCCAGCATCGGTAGTAATGAGCAGTTCTTC. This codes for CASIGSNEQFF.

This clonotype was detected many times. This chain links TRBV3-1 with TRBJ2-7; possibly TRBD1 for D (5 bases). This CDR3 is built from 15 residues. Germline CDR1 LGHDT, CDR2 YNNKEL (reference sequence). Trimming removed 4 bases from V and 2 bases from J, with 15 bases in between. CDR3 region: CASSPQFRVPYEQYF. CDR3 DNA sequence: TGTGCCAGCAGCCCTCAGTTCAGGGTCCCCTACGAGCAGTACTTC.

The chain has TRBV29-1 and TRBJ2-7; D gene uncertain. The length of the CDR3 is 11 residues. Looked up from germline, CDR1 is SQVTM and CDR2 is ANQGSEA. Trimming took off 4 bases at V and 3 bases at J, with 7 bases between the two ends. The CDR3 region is CSVVSSYEQYF. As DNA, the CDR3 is TGCAGCGTTGTTTCGAGCTACGAGCAGTACTTC.

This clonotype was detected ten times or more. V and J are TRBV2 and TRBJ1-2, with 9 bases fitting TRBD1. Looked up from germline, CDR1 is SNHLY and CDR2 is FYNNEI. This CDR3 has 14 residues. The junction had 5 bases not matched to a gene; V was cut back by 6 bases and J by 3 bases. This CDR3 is CASSGQGNYYGYTF. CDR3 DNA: TGTGCCAGCAGCGGACAGGGGAATTACTATGGCTACACCTTC.

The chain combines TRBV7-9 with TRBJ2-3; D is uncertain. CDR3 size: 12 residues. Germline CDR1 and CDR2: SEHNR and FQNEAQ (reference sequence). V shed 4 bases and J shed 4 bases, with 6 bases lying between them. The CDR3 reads CASSYTSDTQYF. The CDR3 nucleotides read TGTGCCAGCAGCTATACATCAGATACGCAGTATTTT.

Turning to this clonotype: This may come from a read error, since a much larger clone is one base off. The CDR3, as DNA: TGCGCCAGCAGCTTCGGCGGGAGAGGCTACGAGCAGTACTTC. Translated, it gives CASSFGGRGYEQYF. V is TRBV5-1 and J is TRBJ2-7; 7 bases match TRBD2. This CDR3 is 14 amino acids long. Germline CDR1 reads SGHRS; CDR2 reads YFSETQ. V gave up 2 bases and J gave up 3 bases; unmatched junction bases: 5. Combining the CDR3 with reference TRBV5-1 and TRBJ2-7 gives the whole variable domain KAGVTQTPRYLIKTRGQQVTLSCSPISGHRSVSWYQQTPGQGLQFLFEYFSETQRNKGNFPGRFSGRQFSNSRSEMNVSTLELGDSALYLCASSFGGRGYEQYFGPGTRLTVT.

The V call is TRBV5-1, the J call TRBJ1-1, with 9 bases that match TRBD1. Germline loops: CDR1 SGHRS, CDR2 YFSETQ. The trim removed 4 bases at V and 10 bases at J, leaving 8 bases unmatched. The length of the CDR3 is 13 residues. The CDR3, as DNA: TGCGCCAGCAGCCTACGGACAGGGGCGGTAGCTTTCTTT. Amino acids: CASSLRTGAVAFF.

CDR3 bases: TGTGCCAGTAGTAGGTGGCCTGGTACCTACGAGCAGTACTTC. It is translated as CASSRWPGTYEQYF. This chain links TRBV19 with TRBJ2-7; D gene uncertain. CDR1 and CDR2 from the germline V gene are LNHDA and SQIVND (reference sequence). Trimming pared 4 bases from V and 2 bases from J, leaving 12 bases between. This CDR3 comprises 14 residues. Full variable domain (remainder filled in from reference TRBV19 and TRBJ2-7): DGGITQSPKYLFRKEGQNVTLSCEQNLNHDAMYWYRQDPGQGLRLIYYSQIVNDFQKGDIAEGYSVSREKKESFPLTVTSAQKNPTAFYLCASSRWPGTYEQYFGPGTRLTVT.